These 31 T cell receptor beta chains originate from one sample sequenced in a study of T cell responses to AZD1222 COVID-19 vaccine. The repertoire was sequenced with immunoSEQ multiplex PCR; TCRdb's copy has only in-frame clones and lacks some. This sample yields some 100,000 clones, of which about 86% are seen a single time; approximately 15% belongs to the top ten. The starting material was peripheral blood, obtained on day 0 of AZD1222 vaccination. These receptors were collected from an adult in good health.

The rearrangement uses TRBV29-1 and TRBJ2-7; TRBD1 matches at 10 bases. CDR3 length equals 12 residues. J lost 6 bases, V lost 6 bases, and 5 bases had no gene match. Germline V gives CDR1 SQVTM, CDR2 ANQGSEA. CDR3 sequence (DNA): TGCAGCGTCTCCGGGACAGGGGTCGAGCAGTACTTC. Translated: CSVSGTGVEQYF.

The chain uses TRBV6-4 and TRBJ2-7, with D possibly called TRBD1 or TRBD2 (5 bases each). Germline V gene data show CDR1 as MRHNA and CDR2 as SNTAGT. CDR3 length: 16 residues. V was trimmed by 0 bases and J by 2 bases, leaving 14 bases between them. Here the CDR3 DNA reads TGTGCCAGCAGTGACTCGAAGGGGAGAGGAACCTACGAGCAGTACTTC. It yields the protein CASSDSKGRGTYEQYF.

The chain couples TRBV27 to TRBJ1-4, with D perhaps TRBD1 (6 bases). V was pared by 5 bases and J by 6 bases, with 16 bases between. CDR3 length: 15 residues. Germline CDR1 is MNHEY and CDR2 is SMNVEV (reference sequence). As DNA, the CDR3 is TGTGCCAGCAGTCCGAACAGGGAGAGGGATGAAAAACTGTTTTTT. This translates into CASSPNRERDEKLFF.

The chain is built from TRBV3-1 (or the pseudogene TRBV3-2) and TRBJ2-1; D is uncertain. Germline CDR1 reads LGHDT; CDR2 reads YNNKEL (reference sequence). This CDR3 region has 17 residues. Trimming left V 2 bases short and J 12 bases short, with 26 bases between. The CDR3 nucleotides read TGTGCCAGCAGCCAATTCCCTCCCACTCTCGCCCCAAATAGGCAGTTCTTC. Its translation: CASSQFPPTLAPNRQFF.

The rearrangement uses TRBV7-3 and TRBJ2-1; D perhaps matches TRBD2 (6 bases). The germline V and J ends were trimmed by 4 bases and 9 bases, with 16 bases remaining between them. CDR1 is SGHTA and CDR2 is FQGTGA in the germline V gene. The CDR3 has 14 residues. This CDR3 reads CASSYSGGPGEQFF. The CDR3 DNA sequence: TGTGCCAGCAGCTACTCAGGAGGGCCGGGTGAGCAGTTCTTC.

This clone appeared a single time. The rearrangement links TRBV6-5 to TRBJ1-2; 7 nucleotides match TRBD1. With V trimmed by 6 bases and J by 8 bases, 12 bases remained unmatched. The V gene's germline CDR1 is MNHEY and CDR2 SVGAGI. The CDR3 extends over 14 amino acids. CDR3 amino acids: CASSPTGADWGYTF. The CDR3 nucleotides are TGTGCCAGCAGCCCAACAGGGGCCGATTGGGGCTACACCTTC.

The CDR3 DNA follows: TGTGCCAGCAGCTTTAACCCCCCCCTACCCACTGAAGCTTTCTTT. Amino acids: CASSFNPPLPTEAFF. The chain links TRBV5-6 to TRBJ1-1; D not certain. CDR1 SGHDT and CDR2 YYEEEE come from the germline V gene. V was pared by 2 bases and J by 4 bases, with 15 bases between. This CDR3 region has 15 residues.

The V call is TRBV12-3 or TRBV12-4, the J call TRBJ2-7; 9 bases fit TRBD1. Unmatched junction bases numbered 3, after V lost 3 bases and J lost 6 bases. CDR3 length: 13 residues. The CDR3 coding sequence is TGTGCCAGCAGTTTTGGGACAGGGACCGAGCAGTACTTC. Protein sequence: CASSFGTGTEQYF.

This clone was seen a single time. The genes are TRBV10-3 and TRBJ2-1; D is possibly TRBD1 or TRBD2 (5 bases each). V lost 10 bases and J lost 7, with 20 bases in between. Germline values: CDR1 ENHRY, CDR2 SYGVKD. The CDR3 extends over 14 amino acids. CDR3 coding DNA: TGTGCCAGCCTCCGGGACCCAGGCGCGAATGAGCAGTTCTTC. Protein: CASLRDPGANEQFF.

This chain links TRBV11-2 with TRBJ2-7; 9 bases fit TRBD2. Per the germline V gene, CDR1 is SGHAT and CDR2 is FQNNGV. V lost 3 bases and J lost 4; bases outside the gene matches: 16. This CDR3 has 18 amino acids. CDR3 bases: TGTGCCAGCAGCTTCGGACTTCGAATAGCGGGAGTTTATTACGAGCAGTACTTC. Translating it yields CASSFGLRIAGVYYEQYF.

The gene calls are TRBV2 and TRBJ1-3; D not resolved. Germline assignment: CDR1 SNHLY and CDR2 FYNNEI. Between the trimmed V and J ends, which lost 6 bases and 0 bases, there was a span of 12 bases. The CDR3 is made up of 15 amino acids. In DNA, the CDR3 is TGTGCCAGCAGCGCACAGCTTCTCTCTGGAAACACCATATATTTT. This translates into CASSAQLLSGNTIYF. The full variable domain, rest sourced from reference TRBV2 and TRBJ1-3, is EPEVTQTPSHQVTQMGQEVILRCVPISNHLYFYWYRQILGQKVEFLVSFYNNEISEKSEIFDDQFSVERPDGSNFTLKIRSTKLEDSAMYFCASSAQLLSGNTIYFGEGSWLTVV.

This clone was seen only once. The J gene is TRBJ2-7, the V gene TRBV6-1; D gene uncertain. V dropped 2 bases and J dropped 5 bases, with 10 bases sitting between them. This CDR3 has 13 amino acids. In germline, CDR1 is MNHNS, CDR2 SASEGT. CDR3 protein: CASSESQRDEQYF. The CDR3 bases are TGTGCCAGCAGTGAATCTCAAAGGGACGAGCAGTACTTC.

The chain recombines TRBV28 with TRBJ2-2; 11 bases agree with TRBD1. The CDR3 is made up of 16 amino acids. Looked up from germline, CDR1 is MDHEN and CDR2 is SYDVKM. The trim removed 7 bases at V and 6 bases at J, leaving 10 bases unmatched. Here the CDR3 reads CASTRPGQGAAGELFF. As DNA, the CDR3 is TGTGCCAGCACCCGACCCGGACAGGGGGCGGCCGGGGAGCTGTTTTTT.

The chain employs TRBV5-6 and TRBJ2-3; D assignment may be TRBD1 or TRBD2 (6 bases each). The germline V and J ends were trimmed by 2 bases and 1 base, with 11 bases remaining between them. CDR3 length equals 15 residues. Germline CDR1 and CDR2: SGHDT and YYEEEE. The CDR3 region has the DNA TGTGCCAGCAGCTTAAGGGGGGCCGGCACAGATACGCAGTATTTT. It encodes CASSLRGAGTDTQYF. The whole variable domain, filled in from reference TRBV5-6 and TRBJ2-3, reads DAGVTQSPTHLIKTRGQQVTLRCSPKSGHDTVSWYQQALGQGPQFIFQYYEEEERQRGNFPDRFSGHQFPNYSSELNVNALLLGDSALYLCASSLRGAGTDTQYFGPGTRLTVL.

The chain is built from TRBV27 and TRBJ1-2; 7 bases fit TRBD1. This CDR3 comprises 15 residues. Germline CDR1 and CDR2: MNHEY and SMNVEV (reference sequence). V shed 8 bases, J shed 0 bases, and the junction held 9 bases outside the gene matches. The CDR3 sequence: CASRLTGATNYGYTF. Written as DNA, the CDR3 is TGTGCCAGCCGTCTTACAGGGGCGACTAACTATGGCTACACCTTC.

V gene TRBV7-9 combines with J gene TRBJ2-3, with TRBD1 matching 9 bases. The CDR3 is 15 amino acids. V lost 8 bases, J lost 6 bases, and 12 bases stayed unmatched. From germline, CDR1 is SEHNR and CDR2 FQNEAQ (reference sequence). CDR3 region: CASGKTGGGLDTQYF. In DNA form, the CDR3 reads TGTGCCAGCGGGAAAACAGGGGGCGGGTTGGATACGCAGTATTTT.

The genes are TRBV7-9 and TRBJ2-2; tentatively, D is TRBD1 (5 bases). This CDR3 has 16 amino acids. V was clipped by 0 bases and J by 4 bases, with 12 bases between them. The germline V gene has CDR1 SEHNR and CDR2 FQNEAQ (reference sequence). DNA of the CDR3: TGTGCCAGCAGCTTAGCTATCAGGGCGAGCACCGGGGAGCTGTTTTTT. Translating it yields CASSLAIRASTGELFF. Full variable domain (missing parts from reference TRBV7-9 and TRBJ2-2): DTGVSQNPRHKITKRGQNVTFRCDPISEHNRLYWYRQTLGQGPEFLTYFQNEAQLEKSRLLSDRFSAERPKGSFSTLEIQRTEQGDSAMYLCASSLAIRASTGELFFGEGSRLTVL.

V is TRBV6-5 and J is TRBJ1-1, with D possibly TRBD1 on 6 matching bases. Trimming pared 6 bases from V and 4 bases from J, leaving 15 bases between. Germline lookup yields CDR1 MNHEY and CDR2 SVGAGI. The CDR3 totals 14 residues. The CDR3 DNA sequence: TGTGCCAGCAGGTTCAGGGGTGGCCTCACTGAAGCTTTCTTT. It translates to CASRFRGGLTEAFF.

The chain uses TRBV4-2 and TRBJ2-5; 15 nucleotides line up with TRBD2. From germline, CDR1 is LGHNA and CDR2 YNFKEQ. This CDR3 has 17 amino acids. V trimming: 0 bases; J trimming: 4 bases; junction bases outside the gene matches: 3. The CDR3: CASSQEKGLAGGETQYF. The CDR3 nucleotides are TGTGCCAGCAGCCAAGAAAAGGGACTAGCGGGGGGAGAGACCCAGTACTTC.

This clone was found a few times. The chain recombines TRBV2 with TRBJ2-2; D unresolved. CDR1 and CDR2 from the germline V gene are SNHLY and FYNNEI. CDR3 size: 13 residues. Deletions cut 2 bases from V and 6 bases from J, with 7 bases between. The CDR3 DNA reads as TGTGCCAGCAGTGAAAATACGGCCGGGGAGCTGTTTTTT. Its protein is CASSENTAGELFF.

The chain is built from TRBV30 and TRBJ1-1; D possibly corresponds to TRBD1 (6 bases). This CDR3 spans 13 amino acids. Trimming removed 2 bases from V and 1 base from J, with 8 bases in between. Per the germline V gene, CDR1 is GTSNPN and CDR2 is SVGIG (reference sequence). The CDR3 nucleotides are TGTGCCTGGAGTTGGGGGGCGAACACTGAAGCTTTCTTT. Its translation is CAWSWGANTEAFF.

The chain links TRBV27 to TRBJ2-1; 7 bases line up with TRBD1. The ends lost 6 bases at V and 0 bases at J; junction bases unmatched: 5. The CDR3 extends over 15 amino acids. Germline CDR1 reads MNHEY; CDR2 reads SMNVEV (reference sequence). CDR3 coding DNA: TGTGCCAGCAGCCCGACAGGGAGCTCCTACAATGAGCAGTTCTTC. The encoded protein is CASSPTGSSYNEQFF.

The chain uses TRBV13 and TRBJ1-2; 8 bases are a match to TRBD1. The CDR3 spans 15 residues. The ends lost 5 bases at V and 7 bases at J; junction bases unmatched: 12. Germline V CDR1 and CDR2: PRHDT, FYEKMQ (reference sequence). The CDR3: CASSLTGQGAGGYTF. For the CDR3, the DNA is TGTGCCAGCAGCCTCACCGGCCAGGGGGCAGGTGGCTACACCTTC.

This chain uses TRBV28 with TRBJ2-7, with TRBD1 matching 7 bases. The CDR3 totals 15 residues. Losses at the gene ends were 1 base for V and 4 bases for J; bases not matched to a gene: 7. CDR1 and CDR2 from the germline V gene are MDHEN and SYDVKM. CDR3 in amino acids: CASSLSGQVRYEQYF. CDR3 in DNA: TGTGCCAGCAGTTTATCTGGACAGGTACGGTACGAGCAGTACTTC.

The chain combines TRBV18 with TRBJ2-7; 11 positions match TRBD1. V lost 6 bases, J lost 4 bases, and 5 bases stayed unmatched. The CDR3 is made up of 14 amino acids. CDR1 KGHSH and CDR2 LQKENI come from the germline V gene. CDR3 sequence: CASSRTGGGYEQYF. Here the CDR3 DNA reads TGTGCCAGCTCCCGGACAGGGGGCGGTTACGAGCAGTACTTC.

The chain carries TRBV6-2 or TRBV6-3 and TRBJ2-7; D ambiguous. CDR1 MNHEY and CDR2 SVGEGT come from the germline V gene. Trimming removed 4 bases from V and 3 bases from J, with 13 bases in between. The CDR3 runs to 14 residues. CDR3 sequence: CASSFHDRLYEQYF. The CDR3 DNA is TGTGCCAGCAGTTTCCACGATCGCCTCTACGAGCAGTACTTC.

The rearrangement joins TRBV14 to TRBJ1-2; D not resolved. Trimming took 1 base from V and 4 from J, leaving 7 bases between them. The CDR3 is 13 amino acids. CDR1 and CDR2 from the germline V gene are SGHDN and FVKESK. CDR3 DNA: TGTGCCAGCAGCCAAGTGGGAGGCTATGGCTACACCTTC. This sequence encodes CASSQVGGYGYTF.

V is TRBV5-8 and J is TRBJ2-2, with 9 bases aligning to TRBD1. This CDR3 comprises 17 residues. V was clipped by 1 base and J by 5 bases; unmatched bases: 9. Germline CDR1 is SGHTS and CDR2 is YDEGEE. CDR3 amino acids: CASSLTGGSAPTGELFF. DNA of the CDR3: TGTGCCAGCAGCTTGACAGGGGGCAGTGCGCCTACCGGGGAGCTGTTTTTT.

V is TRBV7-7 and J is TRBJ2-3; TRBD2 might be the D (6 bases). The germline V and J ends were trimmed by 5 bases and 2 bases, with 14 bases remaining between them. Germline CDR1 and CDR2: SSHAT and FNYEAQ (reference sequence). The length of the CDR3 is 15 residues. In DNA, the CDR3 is TGTGCCAGCAGCCCCCTCGCGGGATTCACAGATACGCAGTATTTT. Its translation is CASSPLAGFTDTQYF.

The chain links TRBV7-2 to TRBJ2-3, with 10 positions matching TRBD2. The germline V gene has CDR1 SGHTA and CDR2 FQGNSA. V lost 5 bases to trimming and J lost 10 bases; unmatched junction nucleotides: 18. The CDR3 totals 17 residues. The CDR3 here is CASSPVPIAGGTFAQYF. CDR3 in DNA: TGTGCCAGCAGCCCCGTCCCTATAGCGGGGGGAACCTTCGCGCAGTATTTT.

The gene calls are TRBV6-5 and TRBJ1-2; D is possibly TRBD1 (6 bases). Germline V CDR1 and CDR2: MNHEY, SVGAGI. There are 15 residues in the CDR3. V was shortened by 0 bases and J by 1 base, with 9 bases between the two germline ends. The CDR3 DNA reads TGTGCCAGCAGTTACTCTCCAGGGGTTAACTATGGCTACACCTTC. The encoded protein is CASSYSPGVNYGYTF.